The TCR beta chain described here comes from a study of shared clonotypes between healthy human individuals. The CDR3 spans 18 residues. J lost 3 bases, V lost 0 bases, and 8 bases had no gene match. Germline assignment: CDR1 SGHAT and CDR2 FQDESV (reference sequence). Sequenced by immunoSEQ multiplex PCR; TCRdb stores in-frame clones only, minus some. Among roughly 1.4 million clones listed, approximately 98.5% were seen once. The receptor was isolated from a man under 40 in good health. Sequenced input: naive CD4+ T cells sorted from blood. Subset described: CD45RA+ positively selected. The chain carries TRBV11-1 and TRBJ2-1; 10 bases are a match to TRBD2. CDR3 residues: CASSLARSGRLGYNEQFF. DNA for the CDR3: TGTGCCAGCAGCTTAGCGCGTAGCGGGAGGCTCGGCTACAATGAGCAGTTCTTC.